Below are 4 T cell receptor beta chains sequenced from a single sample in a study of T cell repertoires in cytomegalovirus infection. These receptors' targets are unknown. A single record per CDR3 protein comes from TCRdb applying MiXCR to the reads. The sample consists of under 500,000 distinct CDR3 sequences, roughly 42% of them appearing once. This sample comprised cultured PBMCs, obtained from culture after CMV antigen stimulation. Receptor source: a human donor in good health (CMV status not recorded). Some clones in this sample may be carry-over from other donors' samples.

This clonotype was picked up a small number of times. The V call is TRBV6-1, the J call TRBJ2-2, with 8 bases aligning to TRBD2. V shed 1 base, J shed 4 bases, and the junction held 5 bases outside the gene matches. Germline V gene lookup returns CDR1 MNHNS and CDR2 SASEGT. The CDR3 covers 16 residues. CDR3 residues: CASSEGTGGLTGELFF. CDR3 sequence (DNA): TGTGCCAGCAGTGAAGGAACGGGGGGGCTCACCGGGGAGCTGTTTTTT.

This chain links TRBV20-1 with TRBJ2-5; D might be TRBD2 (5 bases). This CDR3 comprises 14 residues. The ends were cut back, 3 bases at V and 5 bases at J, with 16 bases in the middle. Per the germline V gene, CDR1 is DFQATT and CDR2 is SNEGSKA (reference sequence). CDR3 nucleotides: TGCAGTGCTAGGCGGACGGGAAATATCGAGACCCAGTACTTC. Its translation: CSARRTGNIETQYF.

The chain's CDR3 is CASSQTELAGTDTQYF. CDR3 sequence (DNA): TGCGCCAGCAGCCAAACTGAACTAGCGGGAACAGATACGCAGTATTTT. The genes are TRBV4-1 and TRBJ2-3; 10 bases line up with TRBD2. V was pared by 2 bases and J by 3 bases, with 5 bases of the junction left unmatched. CDR3 length: 16 residues. CDR1 and CDR2 from the germline V gene are MGHRA and YSYEKL.

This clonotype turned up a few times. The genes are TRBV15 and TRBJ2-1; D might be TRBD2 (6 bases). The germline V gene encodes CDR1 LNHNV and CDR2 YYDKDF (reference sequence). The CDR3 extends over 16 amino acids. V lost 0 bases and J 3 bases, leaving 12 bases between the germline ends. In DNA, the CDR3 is TGTGCCACCAGCAGAGACCGGGTGCGGGACTACAATGAGCAGTTCTTC. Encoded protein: CATSRDRVRDYNEQFF.